This T cell receptor beta chain emerged from a study of human T cells and chemical hapten exposure. Study overall: In the sensitization step, 2% DPC was placed on roughly 2 cm by roughly 2 cm of upper inner arm skin.

As processed by the authors: The number of TCRs in each sample had a median of approximately 95,000 and spanned about 23,224 to 700,000. Using its own MiXCR run on the RACE reads, TCRdb lists one record per CDR3 protein. TCRdb's processing, not the study's, gives the V and J calls here. The sample lists about 80,000 distinct CDR3 sequences; 12% to 15% were seen once. Findings and limits, study-wide: In comparison with controls, expanded TCRs gave rise to a significantly larger number of large CDR3 similarity clusters. Sensitizing to DPC left TCRs with a frequency above 1 in 1000 unaltered.

V lost 6 bases and J lost 3, with 17 bases in between. The V gene's germline CDR1 is DFQATT and CDR2 SNEGSKA (reference sequence). The CDR3 extends over 15 amino acids. This clonotype came up a few times. Its antigen remains unknown. This sample's time point: pre-sensitization, week 0. Sample treatment: therapeutic diphenylcyclopropenone sensitization with weekly scalp DPC. The chain couples TRBV20-1 to TRBJ1-4; possibly TRBD1 for D (5 bases). Sequenced material: whole blood, taken in connection with sensitization to the hapten diphenylcyclopropenone (DPC). The sequence derives from a woman aged 45-65 years with alopecia areata. Some clones in this sample may be carry-over from other donors' samples. CDR3 in amino acids: CSATRNRSPNEKLFF. CDR3 DNA sequence: TGCAGTGCCACACGTAACAGGTCCCCTAATGAAAAACTGTTTTTT.